Given below is one T cell receptor (beta chain) in context. The entry originates in a study of blood T cell repertoires in COVID-19. Sequencing was performed with immunoSEQ multiplex PCR; in TCRdb, only in-frame clones are kept and a portion is missing. The sample lists 47,000 or so clones, about 86% occurring once. Germline CDR1 is SGHRS and CDR2 is YFSETQ. The CDR3 has 16 amino acids. Trimming took 0 bases from V and 1 from J; bases not matched to a gene: 5. The receptor was derived from an elderly woman with COVID-19, enrolled during active disease. The sequencing sample was made of peripheral blood. The rearrangement links TRBV5-1 to TRBJ1-1; 8 bases are a match to TRBD1. As DNA, the CDR3 is TGCGCCAGCAGCTTGGGCCCCCAGGGGGCGAACACTGAAGCTTTCTTT. It codes for CASSLGPQGANTEAFF. Drawing the rest from reference TRBV5-1 and TRBJ1-1, the complete variable domain is KAGVTQTPRYLIKTRGQQVTLSCSPISGHRSVSWYQQTPGQGLQFLFEYFSETQRNKGNFPGRFSGRQFSNSRSEMNVSTLELGDSALYLCASSLGPQGANTEAFFGQGTRLTVV.